The text below deals with one TCR beta chain. The CDR3 has 17 amino acids. Germline values: CDR1 WNHNN, CDR2 SYGVQD (reference sequence). V lost 2 bases and J lost 8; bases outside the gene matches: 12. The sample is drawn from a study of OX40 agonist ivuxolimab in advanced cancers. Study in general: Patients receiving dose escalation had hepatocellular carcinoma, melanoma, renal cell or head and neck cancer.

The assay was immunoSEQ multiplex PCR, and TCRdb's table has in-frame clones only and misses some. The sample records about 80,000 clones, over 75% being singletons. This chain joins TRBV10-1 and TRBJ2-1, with 10 bases matching TRBD1. The sequenced sample was CD4+ or CD8+ T cells sorted from blood, obtained in a trial of the OX40 agonist ivuxolimab. This clonotype was sampled from an adult with an advanced solid tumor such as melanoma, head and neck, liver or kidney cancer. CDR3 region: CASSEAAVGQGSDEQFF. CDR3 sequence (DNA): TGCGCCAGCAGTGAGGCGGCCGTGGGACAGGGGAGCGATGAGCAGTTCTTC.